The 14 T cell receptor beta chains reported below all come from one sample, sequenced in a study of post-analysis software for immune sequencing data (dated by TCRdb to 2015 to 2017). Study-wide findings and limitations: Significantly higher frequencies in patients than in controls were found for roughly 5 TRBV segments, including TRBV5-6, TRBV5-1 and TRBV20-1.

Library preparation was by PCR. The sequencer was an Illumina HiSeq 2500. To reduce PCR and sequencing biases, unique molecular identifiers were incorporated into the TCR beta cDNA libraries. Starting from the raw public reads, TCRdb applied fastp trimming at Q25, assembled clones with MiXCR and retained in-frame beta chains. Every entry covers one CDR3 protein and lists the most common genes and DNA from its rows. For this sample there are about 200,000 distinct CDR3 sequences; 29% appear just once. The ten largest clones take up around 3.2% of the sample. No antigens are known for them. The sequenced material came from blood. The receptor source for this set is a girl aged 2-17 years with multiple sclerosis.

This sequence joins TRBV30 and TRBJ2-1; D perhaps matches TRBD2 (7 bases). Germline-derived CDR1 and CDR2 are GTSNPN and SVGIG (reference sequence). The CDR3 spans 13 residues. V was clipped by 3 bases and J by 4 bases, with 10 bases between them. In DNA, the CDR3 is TGTGCCTGGAGGAGGGGGGGGTACAATGAGCAGTTCTTC. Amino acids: CAWRRGGYNEQFF.

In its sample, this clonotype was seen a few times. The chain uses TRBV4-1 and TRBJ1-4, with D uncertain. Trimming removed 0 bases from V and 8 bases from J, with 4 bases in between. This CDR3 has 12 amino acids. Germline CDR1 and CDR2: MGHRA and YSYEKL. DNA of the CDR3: TGCGCCAGCAGCCAAGATCGAGAAAAACTGTTTTTT. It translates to CASSQDREKLFF.

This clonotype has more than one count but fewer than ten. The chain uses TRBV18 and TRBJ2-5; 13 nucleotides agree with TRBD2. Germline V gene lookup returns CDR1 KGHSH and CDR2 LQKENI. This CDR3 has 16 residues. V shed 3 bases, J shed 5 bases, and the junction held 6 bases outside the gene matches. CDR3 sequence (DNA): TGTGCCAGCTCACCTTTCGGACTAGCGGGAGCCGAGACCCAGTACTTC. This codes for CASSPFGLAGAETQYF.

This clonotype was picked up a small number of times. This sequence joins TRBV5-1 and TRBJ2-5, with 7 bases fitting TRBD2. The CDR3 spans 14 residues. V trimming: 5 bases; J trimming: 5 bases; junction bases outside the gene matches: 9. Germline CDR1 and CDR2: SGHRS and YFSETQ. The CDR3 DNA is TGCGCCAGCAGACCCGGAGCGGGGCGGGAGACCCAGTACTTC. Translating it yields CASRPGAGRETQYF. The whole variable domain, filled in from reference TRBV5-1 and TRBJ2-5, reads KAGVTQTPRYLIKTRGQQVTLSCSPISGHRSVSWYQQTPGQGLQFLFEYFSETQRNKGNFPGRFSGRQFSNSRSEMNVSTLELGDSALYLCASRPGAGRETQYFGPGTRLLVL.

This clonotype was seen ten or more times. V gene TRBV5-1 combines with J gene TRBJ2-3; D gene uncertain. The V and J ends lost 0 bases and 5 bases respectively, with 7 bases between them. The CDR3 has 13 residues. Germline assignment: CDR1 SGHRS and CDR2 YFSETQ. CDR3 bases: TGCGCCAGCAGCTTGGTCCCCGGAGATACGCAGTATTTT. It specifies CASSLVPGDTQYF.

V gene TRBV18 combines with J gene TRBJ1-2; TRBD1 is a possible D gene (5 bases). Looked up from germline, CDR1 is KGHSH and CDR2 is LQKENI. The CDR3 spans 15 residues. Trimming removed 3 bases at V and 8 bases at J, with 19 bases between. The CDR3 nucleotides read TGTGCCAGCTCACCCACGGGACGGGACCTGTCGGGCTACACCTTC. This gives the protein CASSPTGRDLSGYTF.

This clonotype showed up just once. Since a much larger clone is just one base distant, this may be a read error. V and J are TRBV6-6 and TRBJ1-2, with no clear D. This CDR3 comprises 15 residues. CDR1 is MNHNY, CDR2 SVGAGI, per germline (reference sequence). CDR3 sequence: CAGSYPGQQTGGYTF. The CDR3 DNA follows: TGTGCCGGCAGTTACCCCGGCCAGCAGACGGGGGGCTACACCTTC.

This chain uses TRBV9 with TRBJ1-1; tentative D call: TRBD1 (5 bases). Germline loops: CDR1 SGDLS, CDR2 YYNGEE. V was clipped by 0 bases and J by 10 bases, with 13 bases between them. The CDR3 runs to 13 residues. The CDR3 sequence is CASSVGWGSRAFF. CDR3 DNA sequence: TGTGCCAGCAGCGTAGGGTGGGGGAGTCGAGCTTTCTTT.

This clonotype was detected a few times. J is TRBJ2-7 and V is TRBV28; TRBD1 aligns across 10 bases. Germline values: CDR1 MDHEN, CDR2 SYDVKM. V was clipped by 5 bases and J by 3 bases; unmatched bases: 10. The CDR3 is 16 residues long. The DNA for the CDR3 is TGTGCCAGCAGTACCTCGGACAGGGGGTCCTTCTACGAGCAGTACTTC. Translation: CASSTSDRGSFYEQYF. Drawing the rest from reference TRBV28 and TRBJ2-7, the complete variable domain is DVKVTQSSRYLVKRTGEKVFLECVQDMDHENMFWYRQDPGLGLRLIYFSYDVKMKEKGDIPEGYSVSREKKERFSLILESASTNQTSMYLCASSTSDRGSFYEQYFGPGTRLTVT.

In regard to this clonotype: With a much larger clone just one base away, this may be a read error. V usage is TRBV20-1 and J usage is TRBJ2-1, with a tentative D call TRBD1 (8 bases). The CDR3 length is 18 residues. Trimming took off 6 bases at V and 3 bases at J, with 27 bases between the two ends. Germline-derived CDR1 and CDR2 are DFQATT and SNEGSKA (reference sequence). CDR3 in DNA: TGCAGTGCCCCAGGACAGGGTGGGCCAGCGGGGATCTACAATGAGCAGTTCTTC. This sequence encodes CSAPGQGGPAGIYNEQFF.

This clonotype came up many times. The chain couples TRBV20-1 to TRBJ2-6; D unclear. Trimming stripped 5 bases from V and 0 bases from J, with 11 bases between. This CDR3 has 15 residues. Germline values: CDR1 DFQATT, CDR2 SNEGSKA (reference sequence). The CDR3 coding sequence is TGCAGTGCTCCGTCCTACAGCTCTGGGGCCAACGTCCTGACTTTC. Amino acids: CSAPSYSSGANVLTF.

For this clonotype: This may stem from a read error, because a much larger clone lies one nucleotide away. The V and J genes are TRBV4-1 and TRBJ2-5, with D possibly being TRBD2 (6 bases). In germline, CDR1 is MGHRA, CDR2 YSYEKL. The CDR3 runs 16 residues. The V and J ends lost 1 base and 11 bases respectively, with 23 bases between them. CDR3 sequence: CASSQVGLAPVNGQYF. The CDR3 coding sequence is TGCGCCAGCAGCCAAGTCGGGCTAGCGCCCGTCAATGGGCAGTACTTC.

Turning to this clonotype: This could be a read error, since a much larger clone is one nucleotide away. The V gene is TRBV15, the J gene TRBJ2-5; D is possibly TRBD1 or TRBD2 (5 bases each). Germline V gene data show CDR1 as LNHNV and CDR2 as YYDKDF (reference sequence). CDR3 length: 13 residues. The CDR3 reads CATSDRDQGTQYF. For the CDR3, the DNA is TGTGCCACCAGCGACCGGGACCAAGGGACCCAGTACTTC.

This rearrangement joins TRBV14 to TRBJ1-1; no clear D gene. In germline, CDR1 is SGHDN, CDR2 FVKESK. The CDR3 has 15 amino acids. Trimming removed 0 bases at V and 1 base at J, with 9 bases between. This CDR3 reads CASSQDGLKNTEAFF. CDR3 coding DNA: TGTGCCAGCAGCCAAGATGGGTTGAAGAACACTGAAGCTTTCTTT.